The 16 T cell receptor beta chains reported below all come from one sample, sequenced in a study of CXCR3-negative and CXCR3-positive naive CD8 T cells. Findings of the study overall: Hydrophobicity was higher for TRB CDR3s found in CXCR3-positive naive cells than in CXCR3-negative naive cells.

Libraries of TRB cDNA were made by 5' RACE and carried UMIs. One entry per CDR3 protein, without DNA, is what TCRdb gives after re-calling the 5' RACE reads. This table lists under 90,000 distinct CDR3 sequences. No antigen is known for these receptors. Sequencing used naive CXCR3+ CD8+ T cells from blood. Subset indicated: CD45RO-CCR7+CD27+CD95- naive CD8+ T cells expressing CXCR3 (TNR3+). The receptors here all came from a human donor in good health. Some clones in this sample may be carry-over from other donors' samples.

The rearrangement uses TRBV12-3 or TRBV12-4 and TRBJ2-7; there is no DNA to check the TCRdb D call of TRBD1. The CDR3 length is 12 residues. CDR3 protein: CATGQGAYEQYF.

This rearrangement joins TRBV6-5 to TRBJ1-1; TCRdb lists TRBD1, though no DNA is available to test this call. CDR3 size: 13 residues. Germline loops: CDR1 MNHEY, CDR2 SVGAGI. This CDR3 is CASSGTVRTEAFF.

This sequence joins TRBV11-3 and TRBJ1-1; TCRdb gives TRBD1 as the D gene, but with no DNA this cannot be confirmed. Germline lookup yields CDR1 SGHNT and CDR2 YENEEA. This CDR3 has 15 amino acids. The CDR3 loop reads CASSLALGVSTEAFF. The full variable domain, in which reference TRBV11-3 and TRBJ1-1 provide the parts outside the CDR3, is EAGVVQSPRYKIIEKKQPVAFWCNPISGHNTLYWYLQNLGQGPELLIRYENEEAVDDSQLPKDRFSAERLKGVDSTLKIQPAELGDSAVYLCASSLALGVSTEAFFGQGTRLTVV.

This rearrangement joins TRBV27 to TRBJ2-1. The CDR3 sequence is 14 residues long. The germline V gene encodes CDR1 MNHEY and CDR2 SMNVEV (reference sequence). CDR3 region: CASSFGLSGNEQFF.

The chain carries TRBV12-3 or TRBV12-4 and TRBJ2-5. The CDR3 extends over 14 amino acids. The CDR3 here is CASKSRNSGETQYF.

CDR3 residues: CSARGDNYGYTF. The J gene is TRBJ1-2, the V gene TRBV20-1; TCRdb outputs TRBD1, but without DNA this stays unchecked. The CDR3 covers 12 residues. Germline CDR1 is DFQATT and CDR2 is SNEGSKA (reference sequence).

The chain carries TRBV15 and TRBJ2-2. Germline V gene lookup returns CDR1 LNHNV and CDR2 YYDKDF (reference sequence). There are 16 residues in the CDR3. The CDR3 spells CATSRDASSNTGELFF.

The rearrangement uses TRBV7-2 and TRBJ2-3. The CDR3 consists of 13 residues. The germline CDR1 and CDR2 sequences are SGHTA and FQGNSA. The CDR3 reads CASSPASTDTQYF.

V gene TRBV28 combines with J gene TRBJ2-3. Germline CDR1 is MDHEN and CDR2 is SYDVKM. The CDR3 is 15 residues long. CDR3 sequence reads: CASSLFASRTDTQYF.

The chain uses TRBV9 and TRBJ2-3; there is no DNA to check the TCRdb D call of TRBD1. The CDR3 has 14 residues. Germline CDR1 is SGDLS and CDR2 is YYNGEE. The CDR3 here is CASSASPGEDTQYF.

The chain has TRBV12-5 and TRBJ1-1; TCRdb picks TRBD1, but there is no DNA to check that call. The CDR3 consists of 15 residues. Germline V CDR1 and CDR2: LGHNT, FRNRAP. This CDR3 reads CASGYRAWMNTEAFF.

The V call is TRBV15, the J call TRBJ2-5; checking the TCRdb D call of TRBD2 is not possible without DNA. CDR1 and CDR2 from the germline V gene are LNHNV and YYDKDF (reference sequence). This CDR3 region has 17 residues. CDR3 region: CATSTGTSGGTQETQYF. Variable domain in full (rest from reference TRBV15 and TRBJ2-5): DAMVIQNPRYQVTQFGKPVTLSCSQTLNHNVMYWYQQKSSQAPKLLFHYYDKDFNNEADTPDNFQSRRPNTSFCFLDIRSPGLGDTAMYLCATSTGTSGGTQETQYFGPGTRLLVL.

This chain connects TRBV29-1 to TRBJ2-2; TCRdb names TRBD1, which stays unverified in the absence of DNA. Germline CDR1 reads SQVTM; CDR2 reads ANQGSEA. The CDR3 spans 14 residues. The CDR3 protein is CSVERGGNTGELFF.

The gene calls are TRBV14 and TRBJ2-3. CDR1 is SGHDN, CDR2 FVKESK, per germline. This CDR3 region has 14 residues. The CDR3 here is CASSLLQSTDTQYF.

V gene TRBV5-1 combines with J gene TRBJ1-6; the TRBD1 assignment by TCRdb is unverifiable without DNA. The CDR3 loop spans 17 amino acids. Looked up from germline, CDR1 is SGHRS and CDR2 is YFSETQ. Here the CDR3 reads CASSFYSAGGLNSPLHF.

The J gene is TRBJ2-7, the V gene TRBV28; TCRdb picks TRBD1, but there is no DNA to check that call. The CDR3 contains 13 residues. Looked up from germline, CDR1 is MDHEN and CDR2 is SYDVKM. CDR3 residues: CASSLDRYYEQCF.